This record looks at one T cell receptor beta chain sequence and its context. There is no known antigen for this receptor. Qualities for individual bases were not recorded, and no much larger clone is one base off. This entry belongs to a study of chemoradiotherapy in HPV16-positive cancers (dated by TCRdb to between 2021 and 2023). The study in broad terms: Using functional T-cell assays on cells from a couple of HPV16-positive patients, the researchers defined candidate HPV-specific T-cell clones and common TCR motifs. The study asked whether T-cell immunity to the HPV oncoproteins E6 and E7 changes during chemoradiotherapy and whether this immunity affects survival. The candidate HPV-specific TCRs and motifs were subsequently tracked in TCR repertoires obtained from 90 or so patients with HPV-related cancers. Results and caveats for the whole study, not just this receptor: The functional definition of HPV-specific T cells was derived from only two HPV16-positive patients, and the survival association was reported for HPV16-positive patients. Expansion of candidate HPV-specific clones and E7-related TCR motifs was observed in the tumor microenvironment during treatment, whereas no such expansion was observed for non-HPV-specific T cells. In HPV16-positive patients, expansion of HPV-responsive T cells during chemoradiotherapy was found to be associated with improved recurrence-free survival.

Based on the germline V gene, the CDR1 and CDR2 sequences are MNHEY and SVGAGI. V is reduced by 6 bases and J by 4 bases, leaving a spacing of 16 bases between them. From its cysteine to its phenylalanine, the CDR3 spans 15 amino acids. Left in the record is the CDR3 DNA by itself, 45 bases read in frame from the first base. The library was generated by the immunoSEQ multiplex PCR assay. Entries here come from immuneACCESS through TCRdb and include only in-frame sequences with V and J called. Some clones fail to appear in such tables; in the studies checked, an unresolved V gene covers under half of the shortfall, and the cause of the remainder is unknown. The sample includes about 32,000 clones, with roughly nine tenths observed a single time. The ten top clones hold 3% to 3.5% of the sample. Repertoires were sampled repeatedly over the course of chemoradiotherapy, so clonal expansion could be followed in the tumor microenvironment.

The sequenced sample was blood, obtained from a patient who underwent chemoradiotherapy. This clonotype was obtained from a human donor with HPV-associated anogenital cancer. Recombination connected TRBV6-5 to TRBJ1-5; TRBD1 could be the D gene, as 5 bases match. The CDR3 region has the sequence CASRVGQVTNQPQHF. At the DNA level, the sequence is TGTGCCAGCAGGGTGGGGCAGGTTACAAATCAGCCCCAGCATTTT.